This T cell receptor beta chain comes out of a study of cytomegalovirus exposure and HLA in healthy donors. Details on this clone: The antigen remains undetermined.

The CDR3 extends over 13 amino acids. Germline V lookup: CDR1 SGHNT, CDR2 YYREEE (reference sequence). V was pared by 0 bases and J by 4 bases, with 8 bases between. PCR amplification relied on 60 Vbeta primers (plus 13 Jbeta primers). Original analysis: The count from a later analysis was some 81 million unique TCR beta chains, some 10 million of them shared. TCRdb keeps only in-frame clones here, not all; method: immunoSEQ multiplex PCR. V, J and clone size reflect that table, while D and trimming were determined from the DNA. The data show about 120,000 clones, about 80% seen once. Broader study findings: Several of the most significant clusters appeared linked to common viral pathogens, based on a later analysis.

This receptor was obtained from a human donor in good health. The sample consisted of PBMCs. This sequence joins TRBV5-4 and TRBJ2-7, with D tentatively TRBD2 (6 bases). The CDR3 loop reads CASSLVGRYEQYF. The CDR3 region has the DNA TGTGCCAGCAGCTTGGTTGGGAGGTACGAGCAGTACTTC.